This TCR beta chain was recorded in a study of cytomegalovirus exposure and HLA in healthy donors. Background on the study: A data release that came early held 80 million to 95 million unique TCRs from HLA-typed donors. Findings of the study overall: TCR beta V- and J-gene trimming, according to a later analysis, was linked to a missense DCLRE1C variant.

PCR primers comprised 60 Vbeta and 13 Jbeta primers. As processed by the authors: An analysis performed later counted 70 million to 90 million unique TCR beta chains (approximately 11 million of them shared). Generated by immunoSEQ multiplex PCR, the TCRdb table keeps only in-frame clones and is missing some. D and trimming were read from the DNA, whereas the V and J calls and clone size are those reported in that table. The profile covers some 190,000 clones, with around 80% appearing a single time and about 1.1% taken by the ten largest. This clone was detected only a few times. Its antigen remains unknown. Donors likely had unrecorded immune exposures despite being nominally healthy when sampled. With 5 bases clipped from V and 4 bases from J, the junction kept 3 bases outside the gene matches. Germline V gives CDR1 SGHAT, CDR2 FQNNGV. The CDR3 length is 14 residues.

The chain couples TRBV11-2 to TRBJ2-3, with TRBD2 identical over 10 bases. The sample consisted of PBMCs. The TCR comes from a woman aged 40 to 50 in good health and CMV-seronegative. CDR3 sequence: CASSPGTSADTQYF. CDR3 DNA: TGTGCCAGCAGCCCCGGGACTAGCGCAGATACGCAGTATTTT.